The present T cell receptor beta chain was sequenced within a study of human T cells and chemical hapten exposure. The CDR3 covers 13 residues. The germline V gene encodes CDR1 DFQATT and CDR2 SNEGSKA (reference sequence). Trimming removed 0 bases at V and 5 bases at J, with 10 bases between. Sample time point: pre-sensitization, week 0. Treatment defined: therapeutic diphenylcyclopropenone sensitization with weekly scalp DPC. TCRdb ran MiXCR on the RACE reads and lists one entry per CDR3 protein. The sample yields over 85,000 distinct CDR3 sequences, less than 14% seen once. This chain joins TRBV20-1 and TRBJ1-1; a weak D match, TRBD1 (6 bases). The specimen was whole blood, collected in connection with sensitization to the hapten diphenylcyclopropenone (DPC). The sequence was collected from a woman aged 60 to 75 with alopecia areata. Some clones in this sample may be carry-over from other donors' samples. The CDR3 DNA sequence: TGCAGTGCTAGAGATCAGGGGTGGACTGAAGCTTTCTTT. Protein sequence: CSARDQGWTEAFF.